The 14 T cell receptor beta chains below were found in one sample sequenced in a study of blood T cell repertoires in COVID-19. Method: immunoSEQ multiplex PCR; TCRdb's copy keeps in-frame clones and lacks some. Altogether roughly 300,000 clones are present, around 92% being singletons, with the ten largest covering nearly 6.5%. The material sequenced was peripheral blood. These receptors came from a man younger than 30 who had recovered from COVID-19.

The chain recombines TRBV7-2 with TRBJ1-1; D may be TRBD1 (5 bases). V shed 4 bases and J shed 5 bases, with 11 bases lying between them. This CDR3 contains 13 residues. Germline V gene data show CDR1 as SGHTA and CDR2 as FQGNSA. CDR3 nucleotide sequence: TGTGCCAGCAGCTGGACACTGTCGACTGAAGCTTTCTTT. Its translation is CASSWTLSTEAFF. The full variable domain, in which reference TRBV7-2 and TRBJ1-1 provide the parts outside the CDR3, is GAGVSQSPSNKVTEKGKDVELRCDPISGHTALYWYRQSLGQGLEFLIYFQGNSAPDKSGLPSDRFSAERTGGSVSTLTIQRTQQEDSAVYLCASSWTLSTEAFFGQGTRLTVV.

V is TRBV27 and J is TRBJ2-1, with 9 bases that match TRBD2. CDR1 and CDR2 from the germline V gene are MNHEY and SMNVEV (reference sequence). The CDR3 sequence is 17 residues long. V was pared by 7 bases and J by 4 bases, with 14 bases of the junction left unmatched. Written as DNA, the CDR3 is TGTGCCAGCAAACCCCTGGGGCTAGCGGGGAATTACAATGAGCAGTTCTTC. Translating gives CASKPLGLAGNYNEQFF.

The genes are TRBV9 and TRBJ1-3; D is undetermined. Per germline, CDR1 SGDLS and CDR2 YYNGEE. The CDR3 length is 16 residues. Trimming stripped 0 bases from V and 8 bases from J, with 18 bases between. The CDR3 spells CASSVALGFGVDTIYF. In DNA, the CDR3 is TGTGCCAGCAGCGTAGCTTTGGGTTTCGGGGTGGACACCATATATTTT.

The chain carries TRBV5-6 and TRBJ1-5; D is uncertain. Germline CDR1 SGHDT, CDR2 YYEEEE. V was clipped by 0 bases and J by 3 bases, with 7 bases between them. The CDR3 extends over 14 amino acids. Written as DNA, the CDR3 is TGTGCCAGCAGCTTGGACGGGTACAATCAGCCCCAGCATTTT. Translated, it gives CASSLDGYNQPQHF.

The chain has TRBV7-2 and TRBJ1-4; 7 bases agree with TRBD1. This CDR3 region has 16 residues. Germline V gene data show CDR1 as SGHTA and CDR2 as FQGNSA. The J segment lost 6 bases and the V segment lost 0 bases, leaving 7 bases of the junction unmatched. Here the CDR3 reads CASSLAMTGSDEKLFF. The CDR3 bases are TGTGCCAGCAGCTTAGCGATGACAGGGAGCGATGAAAAACTGTTTTTT.

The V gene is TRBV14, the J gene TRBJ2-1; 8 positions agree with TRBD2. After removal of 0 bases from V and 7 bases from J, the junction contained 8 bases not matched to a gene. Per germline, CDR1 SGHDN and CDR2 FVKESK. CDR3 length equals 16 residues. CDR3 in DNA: TGTGCCAGCAGCCAAGAGGGACTAGTTTATGTGAATGAGCAGTTCTTC. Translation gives CASSQEGLVYVNEQFF.

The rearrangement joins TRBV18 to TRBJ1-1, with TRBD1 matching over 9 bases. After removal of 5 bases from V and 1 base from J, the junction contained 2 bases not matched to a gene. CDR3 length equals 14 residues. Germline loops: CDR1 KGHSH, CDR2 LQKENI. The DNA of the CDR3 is TGTGCCAGCTCAAAGACAGGGGGGAACACTGAAGCTTTCTTT. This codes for CASSKTGGNTEAFF. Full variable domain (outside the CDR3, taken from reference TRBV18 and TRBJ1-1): NAGVMQNPRHLVRRRGQEARLRCSPMKGHSHVYWYRQLPEEGLKFMVYLQKENIIDESGMPKERFSAEFPKEGPSILRIQQVVRGDSAAYFCASSKTGGNTEAFFGQGTRLTVV.

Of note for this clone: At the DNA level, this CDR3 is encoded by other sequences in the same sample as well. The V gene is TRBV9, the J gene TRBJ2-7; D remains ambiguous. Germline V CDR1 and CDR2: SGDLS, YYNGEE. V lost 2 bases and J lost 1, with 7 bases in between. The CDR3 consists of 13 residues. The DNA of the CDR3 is TGTGCCAGCAGCGTGGGCCCTTCCTACGAGCAGTACTTC. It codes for CASSVGPSYEQYF.

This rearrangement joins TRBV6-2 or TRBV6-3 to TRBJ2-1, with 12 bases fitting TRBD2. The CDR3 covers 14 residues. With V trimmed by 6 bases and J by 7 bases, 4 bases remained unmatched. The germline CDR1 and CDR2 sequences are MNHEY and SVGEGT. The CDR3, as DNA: TGTGCCAGCAGCGCTAGCGGGGGGGGTAATGAGCAGTTCTTC. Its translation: CASSASGGGNEQFF.

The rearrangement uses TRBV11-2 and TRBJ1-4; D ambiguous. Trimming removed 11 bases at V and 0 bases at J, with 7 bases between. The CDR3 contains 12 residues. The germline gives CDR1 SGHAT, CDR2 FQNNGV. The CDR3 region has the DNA TGTGCCTCCTCCTCAACTAATGAAAAACTGTTTTTT. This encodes CASSSTNEKLFF.

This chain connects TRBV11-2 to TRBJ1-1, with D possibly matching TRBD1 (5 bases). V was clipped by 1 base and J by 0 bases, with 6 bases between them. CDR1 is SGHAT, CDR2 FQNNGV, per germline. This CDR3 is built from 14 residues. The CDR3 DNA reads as TGTGCCAGCAGCTTAGCCAGGGTGAACACTGAAGCTTTCTTT. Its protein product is CASSLARVNTEAFF.

Here the CDR3 reads CAISESGQGQADTQYF. In DNA, the CDR3 is TGTGCCATCAGTGAGTCGGGACAGGGGCAGGCAGATACGCAGTATTTT. The chain links TRBV10-3 to TRBJ2-3; 10 bases are a match to TRBD1. This CDR3 comprises 16 residues. Germline CDR1 is ENHRY and CDR2 is SYGVKD. J lost 4 bases, V lost 0 bases, and 4 bases had no gene match.

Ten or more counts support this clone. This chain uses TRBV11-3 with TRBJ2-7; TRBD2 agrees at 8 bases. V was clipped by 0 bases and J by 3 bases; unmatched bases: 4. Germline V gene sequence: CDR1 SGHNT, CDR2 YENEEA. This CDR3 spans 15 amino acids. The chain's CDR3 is CASSLESGGNYEQYF. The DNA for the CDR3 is TGTGCCAGCAGCTTAGAGAGCGGGGGAAACTACGAGCAGTACTTC.

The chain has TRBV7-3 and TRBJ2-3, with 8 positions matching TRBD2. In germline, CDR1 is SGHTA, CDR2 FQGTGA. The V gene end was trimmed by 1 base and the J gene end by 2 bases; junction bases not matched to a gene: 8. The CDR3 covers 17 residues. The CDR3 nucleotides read TGTGCCAGCAGCTTAATAGGGCGGGGGGCGGCCACAGATACGCAGTATTTT. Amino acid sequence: CASSLIGRGAATDTQYF.